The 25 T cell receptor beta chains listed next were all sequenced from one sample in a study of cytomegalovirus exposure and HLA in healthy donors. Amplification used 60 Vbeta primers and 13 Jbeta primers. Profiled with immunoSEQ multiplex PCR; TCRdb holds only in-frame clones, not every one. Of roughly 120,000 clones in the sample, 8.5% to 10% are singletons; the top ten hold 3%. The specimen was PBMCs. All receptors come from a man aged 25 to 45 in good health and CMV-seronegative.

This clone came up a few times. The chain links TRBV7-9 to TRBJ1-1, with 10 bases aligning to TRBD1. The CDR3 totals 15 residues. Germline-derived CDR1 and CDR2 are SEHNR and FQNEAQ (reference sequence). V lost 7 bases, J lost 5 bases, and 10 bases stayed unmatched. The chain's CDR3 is CASIQSGTGATEAFF. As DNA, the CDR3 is TGTGCCAGCATCCAATCCGGGACAGGGGCTACTGAAGCTTTCTTT.

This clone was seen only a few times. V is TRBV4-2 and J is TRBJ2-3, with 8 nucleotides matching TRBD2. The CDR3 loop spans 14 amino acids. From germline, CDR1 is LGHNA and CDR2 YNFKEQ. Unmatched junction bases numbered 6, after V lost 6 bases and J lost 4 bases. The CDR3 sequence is CASRAAGAADTQYF. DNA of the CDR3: TGTGCCAGCAGAGCAGCGGGAGCGGCAGATACGCAGTATTTT.

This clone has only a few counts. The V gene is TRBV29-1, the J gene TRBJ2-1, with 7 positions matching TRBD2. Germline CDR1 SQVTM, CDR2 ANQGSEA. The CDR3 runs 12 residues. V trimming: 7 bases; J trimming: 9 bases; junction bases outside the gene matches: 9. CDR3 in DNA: TGCAGCGAGGGAGGGGCCCTGGGTGAGCAGTTCTTC. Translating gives CSEGGALGEQFF.

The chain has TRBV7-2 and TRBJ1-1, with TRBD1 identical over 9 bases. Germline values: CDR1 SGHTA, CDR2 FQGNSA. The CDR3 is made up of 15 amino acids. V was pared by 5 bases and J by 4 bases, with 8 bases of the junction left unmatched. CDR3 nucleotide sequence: TGTGCCAGCAGCCAAAGACAGGGGGTTGGCACTGAAGCTTTCTTT. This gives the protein CASSQRQGVGTEAFF.

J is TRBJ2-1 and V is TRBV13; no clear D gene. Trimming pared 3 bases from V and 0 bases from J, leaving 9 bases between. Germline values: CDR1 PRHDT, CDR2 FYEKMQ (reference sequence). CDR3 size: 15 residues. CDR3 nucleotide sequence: TGTGCCAGCAGCTTTAAACCCAGCTCCTACAATGAGCAGTTCTTC. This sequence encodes CASSFKPSSYNEQFF. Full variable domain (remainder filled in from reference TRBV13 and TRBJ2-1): AAGVIQSPRHLIKEKRETATLKCYPIPRHDTVYWYQQGPGQDPQFLISFYEKMQSDKGSIPDRFSAQQFSDYHSELNMSSLELGDSALYFCASSFKPSSYNEQFFGPGTRLTVL.

CDR3 sequence reads: CASSLDGGQFYGYTF. In DNA, the CDR3 is TGCGCCAGCAGCCTCGACGGGGGGCAATTCTATGGCTACACCTTC. The genes are TRBV5-1 and TRBJ1-2, with D perhaps matching TRBD1 (6 bases). The CDR3 spans 15 residues. V lost 4 bases to trimming and J lost 4 bases, with 17 bases between them. Germline V CDR1 and CDR2: SGHRS, YFSETQ.

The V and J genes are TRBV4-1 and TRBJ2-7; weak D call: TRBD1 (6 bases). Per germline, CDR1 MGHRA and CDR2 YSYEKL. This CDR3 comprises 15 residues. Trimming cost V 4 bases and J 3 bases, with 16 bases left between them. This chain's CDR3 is CASSPNRDTYYEQYF. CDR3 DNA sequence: TGCGCCAGCAGCCCTAACCGGGACACGTACTACGAGCAGTACTTC.

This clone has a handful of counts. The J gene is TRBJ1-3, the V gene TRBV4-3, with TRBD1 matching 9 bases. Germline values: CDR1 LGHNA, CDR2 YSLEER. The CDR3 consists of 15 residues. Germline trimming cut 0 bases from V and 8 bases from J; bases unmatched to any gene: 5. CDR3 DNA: TGCGCCAGCAGCCAAGACCGGGACAGGGTCCACACCATATATTTT. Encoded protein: CASSQDRDRVHTIYF.

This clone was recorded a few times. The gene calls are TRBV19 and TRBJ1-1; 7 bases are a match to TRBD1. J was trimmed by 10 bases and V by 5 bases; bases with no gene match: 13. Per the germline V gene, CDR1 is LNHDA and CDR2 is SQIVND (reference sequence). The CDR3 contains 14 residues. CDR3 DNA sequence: TGTGCCAGTAGTTCAGGGGTAGACAGGGAGGCAGCTTTCTTT. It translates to CASSSGVDREAAFF.

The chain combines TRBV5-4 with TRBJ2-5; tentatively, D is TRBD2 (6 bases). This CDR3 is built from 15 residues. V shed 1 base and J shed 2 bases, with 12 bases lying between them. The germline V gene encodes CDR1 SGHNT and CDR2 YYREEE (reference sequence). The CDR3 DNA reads TGTGCCAGCAGCTTGCTAACGGGGGTACAAGAGACCCAGTACTTC. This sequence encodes CASSLLTGVQETQYF.

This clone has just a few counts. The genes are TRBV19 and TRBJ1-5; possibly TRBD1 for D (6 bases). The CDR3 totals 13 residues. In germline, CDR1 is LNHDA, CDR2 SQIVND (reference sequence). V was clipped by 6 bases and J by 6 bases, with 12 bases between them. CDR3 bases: TGTGCCAGTAGCAAAAGGGGGGGTCAGCCCCAGCATTTT. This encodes CASSKRGGQPQHF.

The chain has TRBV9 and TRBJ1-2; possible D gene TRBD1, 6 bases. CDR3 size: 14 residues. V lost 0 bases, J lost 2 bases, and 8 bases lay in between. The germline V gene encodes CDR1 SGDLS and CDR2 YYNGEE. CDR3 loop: CASSVGQENYGYTF. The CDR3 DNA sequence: TGTGCCAGCAGCGTAGGACAGGAGAACTATGGCTACACCTTC. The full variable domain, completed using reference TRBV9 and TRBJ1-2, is DSGVTQTPKHLITATGQRVTLRCSPRSGDLSVYWYQQSLDQGLQFLIQYYNGEERAKGNILERFSAQQFPDLHSELNLSSLELGDSALYFCASSVGQENYGYTFGSGTRLTVV.

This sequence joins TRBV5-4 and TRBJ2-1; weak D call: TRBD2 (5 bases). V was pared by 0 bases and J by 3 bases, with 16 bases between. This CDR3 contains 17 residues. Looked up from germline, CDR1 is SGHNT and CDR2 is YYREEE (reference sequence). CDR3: CASSLDSRGLNYNEQFF. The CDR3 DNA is TGTGCCAGCAGCTTGGATAGTCGCGGGTTAAACTACAATGAGCAGTTCTTC.

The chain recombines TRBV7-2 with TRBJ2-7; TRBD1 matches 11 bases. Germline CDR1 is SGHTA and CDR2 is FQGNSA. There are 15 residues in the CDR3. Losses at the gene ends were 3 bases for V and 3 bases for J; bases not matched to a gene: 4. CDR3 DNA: TGTGCCAGCAGCTTCGATGGGACAGGGGGCTACGAGCAGTACTTC. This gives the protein CASSFDGTGGYEQYF.

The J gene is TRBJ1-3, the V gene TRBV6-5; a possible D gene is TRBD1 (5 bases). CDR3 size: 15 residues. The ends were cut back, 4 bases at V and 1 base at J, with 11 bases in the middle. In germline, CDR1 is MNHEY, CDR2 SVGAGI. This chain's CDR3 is CASSSRALSGNTIYF. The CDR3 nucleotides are TGTGCCAGCAGTTCCAGGGCCCTTTCTGGAAACACCATATATTTT.

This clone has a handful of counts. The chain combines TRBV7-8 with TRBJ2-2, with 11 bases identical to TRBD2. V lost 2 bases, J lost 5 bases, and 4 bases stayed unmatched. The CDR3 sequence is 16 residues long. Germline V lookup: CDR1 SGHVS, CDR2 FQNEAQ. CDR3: CASSLRRLAGTGELFF. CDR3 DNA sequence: TGTGCCAGCAGCTTAAGGAGACTAGCGGGAACCGGGGAGCTGTTTTTT.

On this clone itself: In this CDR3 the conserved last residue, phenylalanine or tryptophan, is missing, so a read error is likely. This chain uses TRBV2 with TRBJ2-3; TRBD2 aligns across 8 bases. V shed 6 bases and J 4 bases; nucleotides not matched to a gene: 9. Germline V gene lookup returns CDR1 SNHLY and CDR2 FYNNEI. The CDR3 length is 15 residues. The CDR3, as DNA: TGTGCCAGCAGATATGGGACTAGTAACTCAGATACGCAGTATGTT. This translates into CASRYGTSNSDTQYV.

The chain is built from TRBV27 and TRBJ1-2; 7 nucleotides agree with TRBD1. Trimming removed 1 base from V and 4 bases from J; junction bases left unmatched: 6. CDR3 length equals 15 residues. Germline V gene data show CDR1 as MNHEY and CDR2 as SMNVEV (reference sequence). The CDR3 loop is CASSLLGGTAYGYTF. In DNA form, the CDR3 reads TGTGCCAGCAGTTTATTAGGTGGGACAGCCTATGGCTACACCTTC.

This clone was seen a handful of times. This CDR3 reads CASFGLRAFF. The CDR3 DNA reads as TGTGCCAGCTTCGGTTTGCGGGCTTTCTTT. The chain has TRBV28 and TRBJ1-1; D remains ambiguous. The CDR3 totals 10 residues. Deletions cut 8 bases from V and 11 bases from J, with 12 bases between. Germline V gives CDR1 MDHEN, CDR2 SYDVKM. The entire variable domain, with the rest obtained from reference TRBV28 and TRBJ1-1, is as follows: DVKVTQSSRYLVKRTGEKVFLECVQDMDHENMFWYRQDPGLGLRLIYFSYDVKMKEKGDIPEGYSVSREKKERFSLILESASTNQTSMYLCASFGLRAFFGQGTRLTVV.

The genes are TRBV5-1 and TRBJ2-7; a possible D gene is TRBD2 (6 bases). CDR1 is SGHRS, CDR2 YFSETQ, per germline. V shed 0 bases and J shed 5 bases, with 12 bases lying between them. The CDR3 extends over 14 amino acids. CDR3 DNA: TGCGCCAGCAGCTTGGGGGGGGATCCCCACGAGCAGTACTTC. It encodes CASSLGGDPHEQYF.

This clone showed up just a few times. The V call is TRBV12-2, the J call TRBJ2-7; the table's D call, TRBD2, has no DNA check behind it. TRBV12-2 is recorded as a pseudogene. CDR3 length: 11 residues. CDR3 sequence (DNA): TGTGCAAGTCGCACCCACTTGAGCATGTACTTC. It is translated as CASRTHLSMYF.

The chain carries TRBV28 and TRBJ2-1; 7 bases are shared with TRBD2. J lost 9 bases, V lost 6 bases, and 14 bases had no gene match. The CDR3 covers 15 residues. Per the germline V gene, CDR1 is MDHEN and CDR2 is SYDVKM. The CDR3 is CASRTEERDMGEQFF. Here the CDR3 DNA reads TGTGCCAGCAGGACCGAAGAGCGGGATATGGGTGAGCAGTTCTTC.

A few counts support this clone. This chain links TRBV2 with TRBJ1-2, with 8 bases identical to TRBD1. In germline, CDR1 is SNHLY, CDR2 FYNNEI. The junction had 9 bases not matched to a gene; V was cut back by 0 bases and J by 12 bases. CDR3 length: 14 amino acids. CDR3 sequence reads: CASSEARQGAPNTF. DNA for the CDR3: TGTGCCAGCAGTGAAGCTCGGCAGGGGGCCCCGAACACCTTC.

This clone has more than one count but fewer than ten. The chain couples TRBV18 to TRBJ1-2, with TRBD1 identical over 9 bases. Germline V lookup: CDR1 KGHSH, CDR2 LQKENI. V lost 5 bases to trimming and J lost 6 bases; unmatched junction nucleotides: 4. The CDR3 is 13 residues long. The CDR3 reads CASSRDRADGYTF. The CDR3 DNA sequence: TGTGCCAGCTCAAGGGACAGGGCAGATGGCTACACCTTC.

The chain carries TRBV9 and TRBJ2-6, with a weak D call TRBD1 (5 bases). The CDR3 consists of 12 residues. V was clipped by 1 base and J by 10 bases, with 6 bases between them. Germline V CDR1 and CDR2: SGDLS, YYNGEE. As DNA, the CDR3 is TGTGCCAGCAGCGTATCAGGGAACGTCCTGACTTTC. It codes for CASSVSGNVLTF.